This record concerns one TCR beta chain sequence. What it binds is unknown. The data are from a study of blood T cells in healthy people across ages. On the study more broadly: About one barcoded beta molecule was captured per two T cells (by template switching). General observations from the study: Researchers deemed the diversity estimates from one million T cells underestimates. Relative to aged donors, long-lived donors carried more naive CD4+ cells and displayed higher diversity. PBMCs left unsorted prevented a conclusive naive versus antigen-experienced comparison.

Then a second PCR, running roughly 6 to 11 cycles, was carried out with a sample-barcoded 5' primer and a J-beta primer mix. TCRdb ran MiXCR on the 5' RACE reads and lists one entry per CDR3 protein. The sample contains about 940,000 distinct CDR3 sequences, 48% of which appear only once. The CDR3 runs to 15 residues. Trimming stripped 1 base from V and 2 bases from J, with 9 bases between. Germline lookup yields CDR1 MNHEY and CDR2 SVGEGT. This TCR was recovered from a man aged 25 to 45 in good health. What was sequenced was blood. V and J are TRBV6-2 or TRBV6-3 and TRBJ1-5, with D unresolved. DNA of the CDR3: TGTGCCAGCAGTTACTGGCGGGATCGCAATCAGCCCCAGCATTTT. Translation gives CASSYWRDRNQPQHF.